The 13 T cell receptor beta chains given below trace back to one sample, sequenced in a study of cytomegalovirus exposure and HLA in healthy donors. PCR was performed using 60 Vbeta and 13 Jbeta primers. Libraries were prepared by immunoSEQ multiplex PCR; TCRdb keeps only in-frame clonotypes and omits some of them. This sample has 200,000 or so clones; 65% to 85% occur once, and the top ten carry about 0.094%. The material sequenced was PBMCs. All receptors derive from a boy aged 2 to 10 in good health and CMV-seronegative.

V and J are TRBV6-5 and TRBJ1-1; D is perhaps TRBD1 (5 bases). This CDR3 region has 14 residues. V was cut by 5 bases and J by 4 bases, with 14 bases left in between. Germline V gives CDR1 MNHEY, CDR2 SVGAGI. The CDR3, as DNA: TGTGCCAGCAGTCCTCGAGTCGGGGGCACTGAAGCTTTCTTT. Its protein product is CASSPRVGGTEAFF.

J is TRBJ2-7 and V is TRBV2, with 8 bases lining up with TRBD1. Germline lookup yields CDR1 SNHLY and CDR2 FYNNEI. This CDR3 contains 15 residues. Trimming took 6 bases from V and 3 from J; bases not matched to a gene: 10. CDR3 DNA sequence: TGTGCCAGCAGGGCTAACAGGGGGGTTGTCTACGAGCAGTACTTC. Amino acids: CASRANRGVVYEQYF.

This chain uses TRBV5-6 with TRBJ1-1; 9 nucleotides align to TRBD1. The germline CDR1 and CDR2 sequences are SGHDT and YYEEEE. CDR3 length: 15 residues. J gave up 10 bases and V 3 bases, and 13 bases lay outside the gene matches. DNA for the CDR3: TGTGCCAGCAGCTGGGGGGGACAGGGAAGTATGGGAGCTTTCTTT. Amino acid sequence: CASSWGGQGSMGAFF. The whole variable domain, filled in from reference TRBV5-6 and TRBJ1-1, reads DAGVTQSPTHLIKTRGQQVTLRCSPKSGHDTVSWYQQALGQGPQFIFQYYEEEERQRGNFPDRFSGHQFPNYSSELNVNALLLGDSALYLCASSWGGQGSMGAFFGQGTRLTVV.

The rearrangement joins TRBV15 to TRBJ2-1, with TRBD1 matching over 9 bases. Trimming at V came to 4 bases and at J to 5 bases, leaving 9 bases not matched to a gene. The CDR3 extends over 16 amino acids. Germline CDR1 reads LNHNV; CDR2 reads YYDKDF (reference sequence). CDR3 sequence: CATSKITGGRDNEQFF. DNA for the CDR3: TGTGCCACCAGCAAAATAACAGGGGGCAGGGACAATGAGCAGTTCTTC.

This chain connects TRBV18 to TRBJ1-1, with D perhaps TRBD1 (5 bases). V was shortened by 2 bases and J by 0 bases, with 10 bases between the two germline ends. CDR3 size: 15 residues. CDR1 is KGHSH and CDR2 is LQKENI in the germline V gene. Here the CDR3 reads CASSPRTIVNTEAFF. The CDR3 bases are TGTGCCAGCTCACCAAGGACAATCGTGAACACTGAAGCTTTCTTT.

This chain connects TRBV20-1 to TRBJ1-1; no clear D gene. Trimming stripped 3 bases from V and 11 bases from J, with 13 bases between. CDR1 is DFQATT and CDR2 is SNEGSKA in the germline V gene (reference sequence). The CDR3 loop spans 11 amino acids. The CDR3 spells CSARLLTLAFF. CDR3 sequence (DNA): TGCAGTGCTAGGCTCCTGACTCTGGCTTTCTTT.

The chain uses TRBV11-1 and TRBJ2-2; possible D gene TRBD2, 5 bases. The V and J ends lost 6 bases and 0 bases respectively, with 8 bases between them. The germline V gene has CDR1 SGHAT and CDR2 FQDESV (reference sequence). The CDR3 has 14 amino acids. CDR3 in DNA: TGTGCCAGCAGGTCTAGCTCGAACACCGGGGAGCTGTTTTTT. This translates into CASRSSSNTGELFF.

CDR3 protein: CATYPDRYNQPQHF. CDR3 nucleotides: TGTGCCACCTACCCGGACAGATACAATCAGCCCCAGCATTTT. J is TRBJ1-5 and V is TRBV10-3, with D maybe TRBD1 (6 bases). V was shortened by 10 bases and J by 3 bases, with 16 bases between the two germline ends. Germline V lookup: CDR1 ENHRY, CDR2 SYGVKD. The CDR3 has 14 amino acids.

In its sample, this clone was seen once. V is TRBV20-1 and J is TRBJ1-1; D is ambiguous. The V gene lost 0 bases and the J gene lost 11 bases, with 7 bases spanning the gap. Germline assignment: CDR1 DFQATT and CDR2 SNEGSKA (reference sequence). The CDR3 length is 10 residues. CDR3 sequence reads: CSAREPGAFF. In DNA form, the CDR3 reads TGCAGTGCTAGAGAGCCGGGGGCTTTCTTT.

This chain connects TRBV9 to TRBJ1-6; 7 bases match TRBD1. The CDR3 sequence is 14 residues long. Looked up from germline, CDR1 is SGDLS and CDR2 is YYNGEE. V lost 3 bases and J lost 9; bases outside the gene matches: 6. In DNA form, the CDR3 reads TGTGCCAGCAGCGACGGGACAGACGGTTCACCCCTCCACTTT. Translation: CASSDGTDGSPLHF. Based on the CDR3 plus reference TRBV9 and TRBJ1-6, the full variable domain is DSGVTQTPKHLITATGQRVTLRCSPRSGDLSVYWYQQSLDQGLQFLIQYYNGEERAKGNILERFSAQQFPDLHSELNLSSLELGDSALYFCASSDGTDGSPLHFGNGTRLTVT.

The chain joins TRBV6-6 to TRBJ2-1; D possibly corresponds to TRBD2 (5 bases). The CDR3 spans 16 residues. V was cut by 3 bases and J by 2 bases, with 14 bases left in between. Germline CDR1 and CDR2: MNHNY and SVGAGI (reference sequence). The CDR3 DNA is TGTGCCAGCAGTTATTCGTCTAGCCCCCCCTACAATGAGCAGTTCTTC. Its translation: CASSYSSSPPYNEQFF.

CDR3 bases: TGTGCCAGTAGTATTGTATTCGAGGCAGACAATCAGCCCCAGCATTTT. Translation gives CASSIVFEADNQPQHF. The V call is TRBV19, the J call TRBJ1-5; D gene uncertain. Trimming took off 3 bases at V and 3 bases at J, with 15 bases between the two ends. This CDR3 contains 16 residues. Germline V gives CDR1 LNHDA, CDR2 SQIVND (reference sequence).

Here the CDR3 DNA reads TGCGCCAGCAGCCTAAGCCGGAGCTCCTACAATGAGCAGTTCTTC. This encodes CASSLSRSSYNEQFF. The V gene is TRBV4-3, the J gene TRBJ2-1; D is unresolved. The germline V gene encodes CDR1 LGHNA and CDR2 YSLEER. CDR3 length: 15 amino acids. V shed 4 bases and J shed 0 bases, with 10 bases lying between them.